Following are 13 T cell receptor beta chains from one sample sequenced in a study of shared T cell receptors in the human thymus. Libraries were prepared by immunoSEQ multiplex PCR; TCRdb keeps only in-frame clonotypes and omits some of them. The table has about 660,000 clones, roughly 90% seen once. The sample was also linked to a second study, of human thymus T cells.

Specimen: thymocytes. The receptor set was obtained from a boy younger than two with a congenital heart defect.

The chain joins TRBV4-2 to TRBJ1-1; TRBD1 agrees at 11 bases. This CDR3 comprises 18 residues. Germline CDR1 is LGHNA and CDR2 is YNFKEQ. Unmatched junction bases numbered 8, after V lost 0 bases and J lost 2 bases. The CDR3 nucleotides are TGTGCCAGCAGCCAAGATGGCATTGGGACAGGGGGAAACACTGAAGCTTTCTTT. Protein sequence: CASSQDGIGTGGNTEAFF.

This clone was recorded only once. The V gene is TRBV14, the J gene TRBJ2-2; D call uncertain. This CDR3 comprises 14 residues. Germline CDR1 reads SGHDN; CDR2 reads FVKESK. Trimming pared 1 base from V and 2 bases from J, leaving 5 bases between. The CDR3: CASSQVLNTGELFF. CDR3 coding DNA: TGTGCCAGCAGCCAAGTACTAAACACCGGGGAGCTGTTTTTT.

This clone appeared a few times. The chain uses TRBV5-1 and TRBJ2-7; maybe TRBD2 (6 bases). V was cut by 4 bases and J by 2 bases, with 31 bases left in between. Germline CDR1 SGHRS, CDR2 YFSETQ. The CDR3 is 20 amino acids. This CDR3 reads CASSPEGLGELLAGTYEQYF. CDR3 sequence (DNA): TGCGCCAGCAGCCCGGAGGGGTTGGGTGAGCTGCTGGCGGGGACCTACGAGCAGTACTTC.

The rearrangement links TRBV4-3 to TRBJ2-1, with 7 bases aligning to TRBD2. The trim removed 3 bases at V and 1 base at J, leaving 9 bases unmatched. The CDR3 sequence is 17 residues long. Germline CDR1 and CDR2: LGHNA and YSLEER. The CDR3 loop is CASSQGVTGGSYNEQFF. The CDR3, as DNA: TGCGCCAGCAGCCAGGGGGTAACGGGAGGATCCTACAATGAGCAGTTCTTC.

This rearrangement joins TRBV7-2 to TRBJ1-5; no firm D call. This CDR3 comprises 13 residues. Germline lookup yields CDR1 SGHTA and CDR2 FQGNSA. V was pared by 4 bases and J by 7 bases, with 11 bases between. CDR3 protein: CASSSYLGQPQHF. CDR3 nucleotide sequence: TGTGCCAGCAGCTCCTACCTCGGGCAGCCCCAGCATTTT.

The rearrangement links TRBV19 to TRBJ2-1; TRBD2 aligns across 7 bases. Germline V gene lookup returns CDR1 LNHDA and CDR2 SQIVND (reference sequence). CDR3 length: 15 amino acids. J lost 9 bases, V lost 6 bases, and 14 bases had no gene match. The CDR3: CASRNVMGGSFEQFF. The CDR3 DNA reads TGTGCCAGTAGGAACGTTATGGGCGGGAGTTTTGAGCAGTTCTTC.

J is TRBJ1-2 and V is TRBV28; no definite D call. The CDR3 is made up of 13 amino acids. The germline V gene encodes CDR1 MDHEN and CDR2 SYDVKM. V shed 6 bases and J shed 4 bases, with 12 bases lying between them. The CDR3: CASSLVVRYGYTF. Here the CDR3 DNA reads TGTGCCAGCAGCCTCGTAGTCCGCTATGGCTACACCTTC.

The rearrangement joins TRBV6-1 to TRBJ2-1, with a weak D call TRBD1 (6 bases). From germline, CDR1 is MNHNS and CDR2 SASEGT. Trimming shortened V by 7 bases and J by 8 bases, and 18 bases separated the two germline ends. The CDR3 is 14 amino acids. The CDR3 region is CASTPTGTIDEQFF. CDR3 coding DNA: TGTGCCAGCACCCCCACTGGGACAATCGATGAGCAGTTCTTC.

The J gene is TRBJ2-1, the V gene TRBV5-4, with 7 bases aligning to TRBD1. Germline V lookup: CDR1 SGHNT, CDR2 YYREEE (reference sequence). V shed 3 bases and J 4 bases; nucleotides not matched to a gene: 7. The length of the CDR3 is 15 residues. The CDR3 DNA reads TGTGCCAGCAGCTCGCCGGGACAGAGTTACAATGAGCAGTTCTTC. Translating it yields CASSSPGQSYNEQFF.

V gene TRBV5-4 combines with J gene TRBJ2-7; 9 bases are a match to TRBD2. V dropped 10 bases and J dropped 5; count of bases not matched to a gene: 16. Looked up from germline, CDR1 is SGHNT and CDR2 is YYREEE (reference sequence). This CDR3 region has 15 residues. CDR3 coding DNA: TGTGCCGGCCGACAGCAGGGCGGGAGGGCAGACGAGCAGTACTTC. Residues: CAGRQQGGRADEQYF.

This clone has only a few counts. The V and J genes are TRBV19 and TRBJ2-7, with TRBD1 matching 7 bases. The CDR3 is made up of 15 amino acids. Germline assignment: CDR1 LNHDA and CDR2 SQIVND (reference sequence). V lost 1 base to trimming and J lost 6 bases; unmatched junction nucleotides: 9. The CDR3 sequence is CASSIGDSYRSEQYF. The CDR3 bases are TGTGCCAGTAGTATAGGGGACAGTTATCGGTCCGAGCAGTACTTC.

V and J are TRBV19 and TRBJ1-5, with 8 bases aligning to TRBD1. The junction had 6 bases not matched to a gene; V was cut back by 6 bases and J by 5 bases. The CDR3 has 14 residues. In germline, CDR1 is LNHDA, CDR2 SQIVND (reference sequence). The CDR3 coding sequence is TGTGCCAGTAGGACCACAGGGGGGGATCAGCCCCAGCATTTT. This codes for CASRTTGGDQPQHF.

The chain uses TRBV19 and TRBJ2-3; 8 bases are shared with TRBD1. The CDR3 totals 15 residues. Germline CDR1 and CDR2: LNHDA and SQIVND (reference sequence). V lost 4 bases and J lost 2; bases outside the gene matches: 5. The DNA of the CDR3 is TGTGCCAGTAGTAGACCGGACAGGGCCACAGATACGCAGTATTTT. Protein product: CASSRPDRATDTQYF.